This TCR beta chain was observed in a study of Graves' ophthalmopathy and Graves' hyperthyroidism. Study observations and caveats: As the model predicted ophthalmopathy progression, it achieved a sensitivity of 70% to 71% and a specificity of about 72%. Blood also held most thyroid clonotypes expanded above 0.001 frequency.

This clonotype was seen repeatedly, ten times or more. As yet, its antigen is unknown. Clinical symptoms and serum thyroxine were used for diagnosis; TRAb, thyroid ultrasound and orbital computed tomography were also relied on. PBMCs had their origin in fresh peripheral blood (around 10 ml). The CDR3 covers 14 residues. Germline V gives CDR1 MNHEY, CDR2 SVGAGI. V lost 6 bases, J lost 4 bases, and 9 bases stayed unmatched. The authors amplified TCR beta CDR3 regions, and they did so from RNA transcripts for repertoire sequencing. After a first-round RT-PCR with HTBI primers, a second-round multiplex PCR was run. TCRdb passed the multiplex PCR reads through MiXCR, listing each CDR3 protein once. The repertoire holds 300,000 to 400,000 distinct CDR3 sequences, with 15% to 20% as singletons.

The sequence derives from an adult man with Graves' ophthalmopathy. The sample was peripheral blood. This rearrangement joins TRBV6-5 to TRBJ2-7; TRBD1 matches at 7 bases. Here the CDR3 reads CASSPGGPLYEQYF. The CDR3 nucleotides read TGTGCCAGCAGCCCAGGGGGACCACTTTACGAGCAGTACTTC.